The source of this T cell receptor beta chain is a study of T cell changes during pregnancy in multiple sclerosis (dated by TCRdb to about 2019). Context from the whole study: The study looked at changes in the T cell repertoire across pregnancy in women with multiple sclerosis.

The library was generated by the immunoSEQ multiplex PCR assay. TCRdb stores this immuneACCESS table with in-frame sequences only. Part of the clones is absent; in the studies checked, under half of the shortfall reflects unresolved V genes, and no reason is known for the rest. In this sample the table shows about 89,000 clones, 94% of which occur a single time. Roughly 0.81% of the sample is held by the ten biggest clonotypes. The CDR3 contains 13 residues, cysteine and phenylalanine counted. Of all the DNA, just the CDR3 is kept, 39 bases in frame from base 1. V ends up 2 bases short and J 4 bases short, with an unmatched junction base count of 0. In the germline V gene (reference sequence), CDR1 corresponds to SEHNR and CDR2 to FQNEAQ. As concerns this clone: There is no known antigen for this receptor. No much larger clone is present one base from it, and per-base qualities are unavailable.

The TCR originated in a female donor with multiple sclerosis, enrolled in a pregnancy study. The starting material was peripheral blood, obtained in the third trimester of pregnancy. The chain is assembled from TRBV7-9 and TRBJ2-5; TRBD2 fits 8 bases in the junction. The DNA is as follows: TGTGCCAGCAGCTTAAGCGGGAGAGAGACCCAGTACTTC. Its protein reads: CASSLSGRETQYF.